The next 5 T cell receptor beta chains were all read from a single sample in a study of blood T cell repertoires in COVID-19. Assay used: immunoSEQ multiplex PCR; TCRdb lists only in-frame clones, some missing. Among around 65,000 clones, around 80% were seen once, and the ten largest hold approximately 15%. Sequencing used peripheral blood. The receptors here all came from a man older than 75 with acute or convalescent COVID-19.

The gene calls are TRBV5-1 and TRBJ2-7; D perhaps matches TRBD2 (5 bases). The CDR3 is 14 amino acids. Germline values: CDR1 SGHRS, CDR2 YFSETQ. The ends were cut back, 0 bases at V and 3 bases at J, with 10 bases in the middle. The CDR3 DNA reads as TGCGCCAGCAGCTTGGAAAGAGCGGACTACGAGCAGTACTTC. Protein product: CASSLERADYEQYF.

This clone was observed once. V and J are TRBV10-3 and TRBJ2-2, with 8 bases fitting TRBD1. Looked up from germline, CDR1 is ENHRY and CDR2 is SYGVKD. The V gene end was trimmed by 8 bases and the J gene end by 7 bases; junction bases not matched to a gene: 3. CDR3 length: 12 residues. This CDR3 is CAIPGGHGELFF. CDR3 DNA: TGTGCCATCCCAGGGGGCCACGGGGAGCTGTTTTTT.

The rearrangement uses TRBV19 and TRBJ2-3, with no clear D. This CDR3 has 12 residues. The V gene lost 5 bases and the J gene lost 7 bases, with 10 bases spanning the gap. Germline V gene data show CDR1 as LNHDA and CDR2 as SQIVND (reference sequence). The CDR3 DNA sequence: TGTGCCAGTAGTGAAGGCGGAAATACGCAGTATTTT. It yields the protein CASSEGGNTQYF.

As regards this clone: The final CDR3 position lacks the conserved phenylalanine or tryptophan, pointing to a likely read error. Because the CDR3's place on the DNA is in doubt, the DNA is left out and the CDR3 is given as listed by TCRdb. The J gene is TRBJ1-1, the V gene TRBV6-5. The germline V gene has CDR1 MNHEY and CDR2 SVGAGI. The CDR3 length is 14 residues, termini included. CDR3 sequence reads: CASRPQGLEGRVIL.

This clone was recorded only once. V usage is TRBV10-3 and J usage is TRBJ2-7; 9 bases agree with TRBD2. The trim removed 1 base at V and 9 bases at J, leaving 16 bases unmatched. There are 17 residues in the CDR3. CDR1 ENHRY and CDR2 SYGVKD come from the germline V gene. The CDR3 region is CAISEFLSSGTPYGQYF. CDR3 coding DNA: TGTGCCATCAGTGAGTTTTTGTCTAGCGGGACTCCCTATGGGCAGTACTTC.